This T cell receptor beta chain came from a study of T cell repertoires in cytomegalovirus infection. This CDR3 is 15 amino acids long. Germline CDR1 ENHRY, CDR2 SYGVKD. A single record per CDR3 protein comes from TCRdb applying MiXCR to the reads. The repertoire has 350,000 to 500,000 distinct CDR3 sequences, roughly 31% of them found once; the top ten carry roughly 13%. Remarks on this clonotype: Compared with germline, one end of the junction differs, possibly owing to a read error.

Sequences were obtained from PBMCs. The receptor comes from a human donor in good health (CMV status not recorded). Some clones in this sample may be carry-over from other donors' samples. V usage is TRBV10-3 and J usage is TRBJ1-1; 7 bases match TRBD1. DNA of the CDR3: TGTGCCATCAGCCCACAGGGCGGACAGGACACTGAAGCTTTATTT. As protein: CAISPQGGQDTEALF.